This passage covers 21 T cell receptor beta chains from one sample sequenced in a study of blood T cell repertoires in COVID-19. The table came from immunoSEQ multiplex PCR; TCRdb's copy has only in-frame clones and leaves some out. The sample has about 250,000 clones; over 70% are singletons. Sequencing was performed on peripheral blood. These receptors were collected from a man aged 40-55 years with active or convalescent COVID-19.

The V call is TRBV10-3, the J call TRBJ2-7, with D tentatively TRBD2 (6 bases). Trimming took off 2 bases at V and 4 bases at J, with 15 bases between the two ends. The CDR3 consists of 15 residues. CDR1 and CDR2 from the germline V gene are ENHRY and SYGVKD. The CDR3 loop is CAISEVGGVAYEQYF. CDR3 nucleotides: TGTGCCATCAGTGAGGTGGGGGGAGTTGCTTACGAGCAGTACTTC.

Here the CDR3 DNA reads TGTGCCAGTAGACCCAGGGTACAGACCGGGGAGCTGTTTTTT. Amino acids: CASRPRVQTGELFF. The J gene is TRBJ2-2, the V gene TRBV19; maybe TRBD1 (5 bases). This CDR3 is 14 amino acids long. The germline V and J ends were trimmed by 6 bases and 5 bases, with 13 bases remaining between them. The germline V gene has CDR1 LNHDA and CDR2 SQIVND (reference sequence).

This chain uses TRBV6-5 with TRBJ2-7; D ambiguous. The CDR3 is made up of 13 amino acids. Trimming removed 7 bases from V and 5 bases from J, with 15 bases in between. Germline V gene data show CDR1 as MNHEY and CDR2 as SVGAGI. The CDR3 coding sequence is TGTGCCAGCACCCAGGCCCCCTCGCACGAGCAGTACTTC. Amino acid sequence: CASTQAPSHEQYF.

The chain has TRBV20-1 and TRBJ2-7; 8 bases are shared with TRBD1. V lost 3 bases to trimming and J lost 2 bases; unmatched junction nucleotides: 9. In germline, CDR1 is DFQATT, CDR2 SNEGSKA (reference sequence). The CDR3 is made up of 15 amino acids. CDR3 sequence reads: CSASDLTGATYEQYF. CDR3 nucleotides: TGCAGTGCTAGTGACCTGACAGGGGCGACCTACGAGCAGTACTTC.

The chain uses TRBV11-2 and TRBJ1-1; 11 nucleotides agree with TRBD1. The CDR3 loop spans 15 amino acids. J gave up 4 bases and V 4 bases, and 5 bases lay outside the gene matches. Germline-derived CDR1 and CDR2 are SGHAT and FQNNGV. The CDR3 sequence: CASSWTGGHGTEAFF. The CDR3 coding sequence is TGTGCCAGCAGCTGGACAGGGGGCCATGGCACTGAAGCTTTCTTT.

The rearrangement joins TRBV9 to TRBJ2-7; 11 bases are shared with TRBD2. The CDR3 loop spans 14 amino acids. The trim removed 4 bases at V and 2 bases at J, leaving 2 bases unmatched. Germline-derived CDR1 and CDR2 are SGDLS and YYNGEE. The CDR3 DNA reads as TGTGCCAGCAGCCCTAGCGGGAGGACCTACGAGCAGTACTTC. Translated, it gives CASSPSGRTYEQYF. Filled out from reference TRBV9 and TRBJ2-7, the complete variable domain reads DSGVTQTPKHLITATGQRVTLRCSPRSGDLSVYWYQQSLDQGLQFLIQYYNGEERAKGNILERFSAQQFPDLHSELNLSSLELGDSALYFCASSPSGRTYEQYFGPGTRLTVT.

This clone was recorded only once. V is TRBV4-3 and J is TRBJ1-6, with D possibly TRBD1 on 6 matching bases. V was shortened by 4 bases and J by 6 bases, with 16 bases between the two germline ends. In germline, CDR1 is LGHNA, CDR2 YSLEER. This CDR3 contains 16 residues. Here the CDR3 reads CASSPHLWGPNSPLHF. The CDR3, as DNA: TGCGCCAGCAGCCCCCACCTGTGGGGGCCTAATTCACCCCTCCACTTT.

This chain uses TRBV6-4 with TRBJ2-1; possibly TRBD1 for D (5 bases). V was clipped by 6 bases and J by 0 bases, with 15 bases between them. The CDR3 length is 16 residues. Per the germline V gene, CDR1 is MRHNA and CDR2 is SNTAGT. The CDR3 loop reads CASRVTGMSSYNEQFF. The DNA of the CDR3 is TGTGCCAGCAGGGTTACAGGTATGAGCTCCTACAATGAGCAGTTCTTC.

The chain employs TRBV11-3 and TRBJ2-7; the D gene is possibly TRBD1 (6 bases). Trimming pared 3 bases from V and 0 bases from J, leaving 21 bases between. Per the germline V gene, CDR1 is SGHNT and CDR2 is YENEEA. The CDR3 totals 18 residues. The CDR3 region has the DNA TGTGCCAGCAGCTTGGGTTTGGACAGAGGCCAAAGCTCCTACGAGCAGTACTTC. Protein product: CASSLGLDRGQSSYEQYF.

The chain couples TRBV3-1 (or the pseudogene TRBV3-2) to TRBJ2-3, with 7 nucleotides matching TRBD2. The ends lost 4 bases at V and 4 bases at J; junction bases unmatched: 14. Germline loops: CDR1 LGHDT, CDR2 YNNKEL (reference sequence). This CDR3 is built from 17 residues. The CDR3 DNA reads as TGTGCCAGCAGCCGTTCCGGGGGGTCTATATTCGCAGATACGCAGTATTTT. Translation: CASSRSGGSIFADTQYF.

The chain's CDR3 is CASSVDRGNYGYTF. CDR3 nucleotides: TGTGCCAGCAGTGTCGACAGGGGAAACTATGGCTACACCTTC. The chain has TRBV2 and TRBJ1-2; TRBD1 matches at 8 bases. CDR1 SNHLY and CDR2 FYNNEI come from the germline V gene. This CDR3 is 14 amino acids long. V dropped 4 bases and J dropped 2; count of bases not matched to a gene: 3.

The chain recombines TRBV5-8 with TRBJ2-1; 7 nucleotides agree with TRBD2. V lost 7 bases and J lost 4; bases outside the gene matches: 17. Germline V lookup: CDR1 SGHTS, CDR2 YDEGEE. This CDR3 is 17 amino acids long. CDR3 amino acids: CASSISGVQRGYNEQFF. The CDR3 nucleotides read TGTGCCAGCTCGATATCGGGGGTTCAGCGGGGTTACAATGAGCAGTTCTTC. The full variable domain, rest sourced from reference TRBV5-8 and TRBJ2-1, is EAGVTQSPTHLIKTRGQQATLRCSPISGHTSVYWYQQALGLGLQFLLWYDEGEERNRGNFPPRFSGRQFPNYSSELNVNALELEDSALYLCASSISGVQRGYNEQFFGPGTRLTVL.

The chain has TRBV6-5 and TRBJ1-1; 10 bases line up with TRBD1. The V and J ends lost 0 bases and 5 bases, in that order; junction bases with no gene match: 6. The V gene's germline CDR1 is MNHEY and CDR2 SVGAGI. The CDR3 has 16 amino acids. Here the CDR3 DNA reads TGTGCCAGCAGTTACTCGGGACAGGGGCGTTATACTGAAGCTTTCTTT. Encoded protein: CASSYSGQGRYTEAFF.

The rearrangement uses TRBV25-1 and TRBJ2-3; D is perhaps TRBD2 (5 bases). CDR1 MGHDK and CDR2 SYGVNS come from the germline V gene. The CDR3 extends over 14 amino acids. V dropped 6 bases and J dropped 1 base, with 11 bases sitting between them. CDR3 bases: TGTGCCAGCAGCCTTAAGGGAGGCACAGATACGCAGTATTTT. It translates to CASSLKGGTDTQYF.

The V gene is TRBV6-1, the J gene TRBJ1-1, with no clear D. V was trimmed by 6 bases and J by 5 bases, leaving 10 bases between them. The CDR3 runs 12 residues. The germline V gene encodes CDR1 MNHNS and CDR2 SASEGT. The CDR3 bases are TGTGCCAGCAGCCCTACGGGGACTGAAGCTTTCTTT. Translation gives CASSPTGTEAFF.

The chain links TRBV5-1 to TRBJ2-7; TRBD2 matches 12 bases. The V gene's germline CDR1 is SGHRS and CDR2 YFSETQ. The CDR3 covers 15 residues. The trim removed 1 base at V and 5 bases at J, leaving 4 bases unmatched. For the CDR3, the DNA is TGCGCCAGCAGCTTGCAGGGACTAGCGGGCCACGAGCAGTACTTC. Translating it yields CASSLQGLAGHEQYF.

The chain employs TRBV13 and TRBJ2-1; 7 bases match TRBD1. Germline V lookup: CDR1 PRHDT, CDR2 FYEKMQ (reference sequence). The length of the CDR3 is 17 residues. V trimming: 3 bases; J trimming: 3 bases; junction bases outside the gene matches: 11. The CDR3 protein is CASSFSPSTGRYNEQFF. CDR3 nucleotides: TGTGCCAGCAGCTTTTCCCCCTCGACAGGGCGCTACAATGAGCAGTTCTTC.

Of note for this clone: The same CDR3 arises from other DNA sequences in this sample as well. The chain combines TRBV6-6 with TRBJ1-6; D is ambiguous. Germline V gene data show CDR1 as MNHNY and CDR2 as SVGAGI (reference sequence). V shed 0 bases and J shed 7 bases, with 7 bases lying between them. This CDR3 has 14 amino acids. Here the CDR3 DNA reads TGTGCCAGCAGTTACTCGGAGCCCAATTCACCCCTCCACTTT. It yields the protein CASSYSEPNSPLHF.

This clone appeared once. The chain has TRBV9 and TRBJ1-1; 9 positions match TRBD1. J was trimmed by 5 bases and V by 0 bases; bases with no gene match: 5. The germline V gene has CDR1 SGDLS and CDR2 YYNGEE. This CDR3 has 15 residues. CDR3 sequence reads: CASSVGGTGLTEAFF. The CDR3 DNA reads TGTGCCAGCAGCGTAGGGGGGACAGGGCTAACTGAAGCTTTCTTT.

The chain couples TRBV24-1 to TRBJ2-7; TRBD1 agrees at 7 bases. The germline gives CDR1 KGHDR, CDR2 SFDVKD. Trimming cost V 3 bases and J 5 bases; bases outside gene matches: 12. This CDR3 is built from 16 residues. This CDR3 is CATSDRRDSPINEQYF. The CDR3 nucleotides read TGTGCCACCAGTGATCGCCGGGACAGCCCTATTAACGAGCAGTACTTC.

J is TRBJ2-1 and V is TRBV30; 12 nucleotides match TRBD1. The CDR3 totals 14 residues. Trimming removed 5 bases from V and 8 bases from J; junction bases left unmatched: 7. Per the germline V gene, CDR1 is GTSNPN and CDR2 is SVGIG (reference sequence). CDR3: CAWSGTGGWDEQFF. The DNA of the CDR3 is TGTGCCTGGTCCGGGACAGGGGGCTGGGATGAGCAGTTCTTC.